The 21 T cell receptor beta chains presented below share a single source sample, sequenced in a study of beta chain features in type 1 diabetes. cDNA synthesis used the whole RNA isolate, giving expressed TCRB sequences. Clones were sequenced by immunoSEQ multiplex PCR, and TCRdb holds only the in-frame ones, with some missing. Counted here are under 200,000 clones, over 7.5% occurring once; the ten biggest clones make up approximately 0.65%. Source material: central memory CD4+ T cells from blood. Source of these receptors: a man aged 18 to 30 in good health.

The J gene is TRBJ2-2, the V gene TRBV9, with D possibly matching TRBD2 (7 bases). V lost 3 bases, J lost 3 bases, and 15 bases lay in between. The CDR3 is made up of 16 amino acids. Germline V lookup: CDR1 SGDLS, CDR2 YYNGEE. The DNA for the CDR3 is TGTGCCAGCAGCGCAGCGGGAAACAGGGACACCGGGGAGCTGTTTTTT. Translating it yields CASSAAGNRDTGELFF.

The count of this clone is one. The chain links TRBV28 to TRBJ1-1, with D uncertain. The germline V and J ends were trimmed by 5 bases and 4 bases, with 20 bases remaining between them. The CDR3 contains 16 residues. Germline assignment: CDR1 MDHEN and CDR2 SYDVKM. CDR3 protein: CASSREWAGLSTEAFF. In nucleotides, the CDR3 is TGTGCCAGCAGTCGGGAGTGGGCGGGGTTGAGCACTGAAGCTTTCTTT.

The chain uses TRBV7-2 and TRBJ2-7; 8 nucleotides line up with TRBD2. Trimming removed 1 base from V and 7 bases from J; junction bases left unmatched: 6. CDR1 SGHTA and CDR2 FQGNSA come from the germline V gene. The CDR3 runs to 14 residues. The CDR3 loop reads CASSLGAGVSEQYF. DNA of the CDR3: TGTGCCAGCAGCTTAGGAGCGGGAGTTTCTGAGCAGTACTTC.

DNA of the CDR3: TGTGCCAGCAGCTTAGTCAGCGGTTCGGACAATGAGCAGTTCTTC. It is translated as CASSLVSGSDNEQFF. The gene calls are TRBV11-2 and TRBJ2-1, with D tentatively TRBD2 (5 bases). CDR3 length equals 15 residues. Germline values: CDR1 SGHAT, CDR2 FQNNGV. V was shortened by 1 base and J by 5 bases, with 12 bases between the two germline ends.

This clone was detected only a few times. The chain employs TRBV11-3 and TRBJ1-5; 7 bases map to TRBD1. CDR3 size: 13 residues. After removal of 4 bases from V and 7 bases from J, the junction contained 4 bases not matched to a gene. Germline V gene data show CDR1 as SGHNT and CDR2 as YENEEA. The CDR3, as DNA: TGTGCCAGCAGCTCCCAGGGGGACCAGCCCCAGCATTTT. Its protein product is CASSSQGDQPQHF.

The chain is built from TRBV21-1 and TRBJ1-1; the table's D call, TRBD1, has no DNA check behind it. TRBV21-1 is flagged as a pseudogene. The CDR3 is made up of 20 amino acids. The CDR3 nucleotides read TGTGCCAGCAGCACCTCAAGATCAGAGTTGGGCCTCTGGCGTGGCACTGAAGCTTTCTTT. It yields the protein CASSTSRSELGLWRGTEAFF.

J is TRBJ1-2 and V is TRBV5-4; TRBD1 aligns across 7 bases. V shed 5 bases and J 4 bases; nucleotides not matched to a gene: 8. The CDR3 contains 14 residues. Germline V gene lookup returns CDR1 SGHNT and CDR2 YYREEE (reference sequence). CDR3 sequence (DNA): TGTGCCAGCAGTTCGACACAGGGGACCTATGGCTACACCTTC. Its translation: CASSSTQGTYGYTF.

This clone was recorded many times. This rearrangement joins TRBV29-1 to TRBJ1-2, with D possibly being TRBD1 (5 bases). Germline CDR1 SQVTM, CDR2 ANQGSEA. The CDR3 contains 12 residues. The V end was cut by 2 bases, the J end by 6 bases, with 10 bases between. CDR3 in DNA: TGCAGCGTTGAAAAGACAGACCATGGCTACACCTTC. Its protein is CSVEKTDHGYTF.

V usage is TRBV6-6 and J usage is TRBJ2-7; D remains ambiguous. Per the germline V gene, CDR1 is MNHNY and CDR2 is SVGAGI (reference sequence). The CDR3 runs 11 residues. V lost 5 bases and J lost 4, with 6 bases in between. The chain's CDR3 is CASSVMYEQYF. The CDR3 bases are TGTGCCAGCAGTGTTATGTACGAGCAGTACTTC.

This clone showed up just a few times. The chain combines TRBV19 with TRBJ2-7; 7 bases are shared with TRBD1. V shed 8 bases, J shed 3 bases, and the junction held 7 bases outside the gene matches. The CDR3 consists of 13 residues. Germline CDR1 LNHDA, CDR2 SQIVND (reference sequence). For the CDR3, the DNA is TGTGCCAGTCGACGGACAGGTCACTACGAGCAGTACTTC. Translating gives CASRRTGHYEQYF. The full variable domain, with the rest looked up from reference TRBV19 and TRBJ2-7, is DGGITQSPKYLFRKEGQNVTLSCEQNLNHDAMYWYRQDPGQGLRLIYYSQIVNDFQKGDIAEGYSVSREKKESFPLTVTSAQKNPTAFYLCASRRTGHYEQYFGPGTRLTVT.

This rearrangement joins TRBV30 to TRBJ2-2; D is ambiguous. This CDR3 contains 13 residues. With 8 bases removed from V and 4 bases from J, the gap between germline ends came to 14 bases. In germline, CDR1 is GTSNPN, CDR2 SVGIG (reference sequence). The CDR3 loop is CARIMESTGELFF. As DNA, the CDR3 is TGTGCCAGAATTATGGAGAGCACCGGGGAGCTGTTTTTT.

J is TRBJ2-1 and V is TRBV18, with TRBD2 as a possible D gene (6 bases). The ends were cut back, 3 bases at V and 2 bases at J, with 11 bases in the middle. This CDR3 spans 15 amino acids. Germline V CDR1 and CDR2: KGHSH, LQKENI. The CDR3 bases are TGTGCCAGCTCACCTCTAGGAGGGGCCTACAATGAGCAGTTCTTC. Its protein product is CASSPLGGAYNEQFF.

This chain joins TRBV6-6 and TRBJ1-2, with D unresolved. This CDR3 has 13 residues. Germline CDR1 MNHNY, CDR2 SVGAGI (reference sequence). Trimming stripped 2 bases from V and 2 bases from J, with 6 bases between. CDR3 in amino acids: CASSYTGNYGYTF. CDR3 nucleotide sequence: TGTGCCAGCAGTTACACGGGAAACTATGGCTACACCTTC.

V is TRBV29-1 and J is TRBJ2-7; 9 bases align to TRBD2. Trimming cost V 6 bases and J 0 bases; bases outside gene matches: 6. From germline, CDR1 is SQVTM and CDR2 ANQGSEA. This CDR3 has 14 amino acids. The CDR3 loop reads CSVRVAGASYEQYF. CDR3 DNA: TGCAGCGTCCGGGTAGCGGGGGCCTCCTACGAGCAGTACTTC.

CDR3 sequence reads: CASILKATGNHEQYF. The CDR3 DNA reads as TGTGCCAGCATCCTAAAGGCAACAGGGAACCACGAGCAGTACTTC. The V call is TRBV28, the J call TRBJ2-7, with D possibly matching TRBD1 (6 bases). The CDR3 spans 15 residues. V was clipped by 7 bases and J by 5 bases, with 21 bases between them. CDR1 MDHEN and CDR2 SYDVKM come from the germline V gene.

In its sample, this clone was seen many times. The V call is TRBV29-1, the J call TRBJ2-4, with TRBD2 as a possible D gene (5 bases). In germline, CDR1 is SQVTM, CDR2 ANQGSEA. V was pared by 1 base and J by 0 bases, with 7 bases between. The CDR3 length is 14 residues. The CDR3, as DNA: TGCAGCGTTGAAGTGAGGGAAGCCAAAAACATTCAGTACTTC. This translates into CSVEVREAKNIQYF.

CDR3 protein: CASRPTGSGNTIYF. In DNA form, the CDR3 reads TGTGCCAGCAGGCCCACAGGGAGTGGAAACACCATATATTTT. The V call is TRBV7-2, the J call TRBJ1-3; D possibly corresponds to TRBD1 (6 bases). Trimming removed 6 bases at V and 3 bases at J, with 12 bases between. Germline V gene sequence: CDR1 SGHTA, CDR2 FQGNSA. The CDR3 has 14 amino acids.

The chain recombines TRBV9 with TRBJ2-7; D may be TRBD2 (6 bases). The V end was cut by 0 bases, the J end by 2 bases, with 15 bases between. The CDR3 is made up of 16 amino acids. Germline V CDR1 and CDR2: SGDLS, YYNGEE. The CDR3 region has the DNA TGTGCCAGCAGCGTAGTGGGGTCTAGCGCGACCTACGAGCAGTACTTC. Encoded protein: CASSVVGSSATYEQYF.

The CDR3 is CASSLGQGIDELFF. Written as DNA, the CDR3 is TGTGCCAGCAGCTTAGGCCAGGGAATTGACGAACTGTTTTTT. The chain joins TRBV7-9 to TRBJ1-4; the D gene is possibly TRBD1 (5 bases). Per germline, CDR1 SEHNR and CDR2 FQNEAQ (reference sequence). Trimming shortened V by 1 base and J by 12 bases, and 15 bases separated the two germline ends. The CDR3 is made up of 14 amino acids.

This sequence joins TRBV28 and TRBJ2-7; 7 bases are a match to TRBD1. Germline V CDR1 and CDR2: MDHEN, SYDVKM. With V trimmed by 5 bases and J by 1 base, 11 bases remained unmatched. CDR3 length: 16 residues. The CDR3 here is CASSKFWDSKSYEQYF. The DNA for the CDR3 is TGTGCCAGCAGTAAATTTTGGGACAGCAAATCCTACGAGCAGTACTTC.

The chain links TRBV15 to TRBJ2-1, with TRBD2 identical over 13 bases. The V gene end was trimmed by 6 bases and the J gene end by 0 bases; junction bases not matched to a gene: 14. Germline V gene lookup returns CDR1 LNHNV and CDR2 YYDKDF (reference sequence). The CDR3 loop spans 20 amino acids. The CDR3 DNA follows: TGTGCCACCAGACCTGGGCCCGGGACTAGCGGGGCGAGCTCCTACAATGAGCAGTTCTTC. Protein product: CATRPGPGTSGASSYNEQFF.